This T cell receptor (beta chain) was captured in a study of low-dose radiotherapy and immunotherapy resistance in tumors. This clonotype appeared many times. First-strand cDNA relied on TRAV- and TRBV-specific primers spanning alpha and beta chains. Amplification of TCRs used a constant-region primer and V-primer adapter for roughly 22 PCR cycles. TCRdb analysed the reads with MiXCR anew, one entry per CDR3 protein. The sample comprises more than 90,000 distinct CDR3 sequences, roughly 20% of which are singletons, and about 4% rests with the top ten. Time point defined: after trial treatment. Treatment of the sample: LDRT plus nivolumab, ipilimumab, low-dose cyclophosphamide and aspirin (RACIN trial). The study gave donors nivolumab, ipilimumab, aspirin, low-dose cyclophosphamide and low-dose radiotherapy. Germline trimming cut 0 bases from V and 3 bases from J; bases unmatched to any gene: 7. This CDR3 region has 15 residues. The germline gives CDR1 DFQATT, CDR2 SNEGSKA (reference sequence).

This sequence originates from a male donor with prostate cancer. This specimen was PBMCs, taken after low-dose radiotherapy plus immunotherapy. The rearrangement uses TRBV20-1 and TRBJ2-5; 7 nucleotides align to TRBD1. As DNA, the CDR3 is TGCAGTGCTAGAGATCTGAGGGGGACAGAAGAGACCCAGTACTTC. Translating it yields CSARDLRGTEETQYF.